This T cell receptor (beta chain) stems from a study of blood T cell repertoires in COVID-19. Study-wide background: The United States, Italy and Spain were the sources of the acute and convalescent COVID-19 samples.

Germline loops: CDR1 MNHEY, CDR2 SMNVEV (reference sequence). This CDR3 spans 13 amino acids. Only in-frame clones appear in the TCRdb table, and some are missing; sequencing was by immunoSEQ multiplex PCR. Of fewer than 450,000 clones detected, about 88% appear once; the ten largest clones hold 1.2%. Material for sequencing was PBMCs or T cells enriched from blood (not recorded which). This rearrangement joins TRBV27 to TRBJ2-7; 9 bases match TRBD2. The source of this sequence is a woman under 30 who had recovered from COVID-19. The CDR3 loop is CARGGGAFYEQYF. The DNA of the CDR3 is TGTGCTCGCGGGGGGGGCGCGTTCTACGAGCAGTACTTC.